One sample yielded the 23 T cell receptor beta chains listed below, sequenced in a study of early T cells in non-severe SARS-CoV-2 infection. TCRdb called the 5' RACE reads again in MiXCR, with one record for every CDR3 protein. The sample contains tens of thousands of distinct CDR3 sequences, 9.5% of which appear only once. The sample taken for sequencing was whole blood. These receptor sequences come from an adult who was a healthcare worker with PCR-confirmed SARS-CoV-2 infection or an uninfected control (not recorded which).

This clonotype came up a few times. J is TRBJ1-1 and V is TRBV20-1, with D perhaps matching TRBD1 (5 bases). Trimming pared 3 bases from V and 3 bases from J, leaving 11 bases between. The CDR3 runs 13 residues. CDR1 and CDR2 (germline): DFQATT, SNEGSKA (reference sequence). The CDR3, as DNA: TGCAGTGCTAGTAGGGGCGCCCACACTGAAGCTTTCTTT. Its protein product is CSASRGAHTEAFF.

This clonotype showed up many times. The rearrangement uses TRBV6-6 and TRBJ2-1; possible D gene TRBD2, 6 bases. The CDR3 totals 17 residues. V was trimmed by 0 bases and J by 3 bases, leaving 15 bases between them. The V gene's germline CDR1 is MNHNY and CDR2 SVGAGI (reference sequence). Here the CDR3 DNA reads TGTGCCAGCAGTTACTCCCCGACTAGGGGCCTCTACAATGAGCAGTTCTTC. This encodes CASSYSPTRGLYNEQFF.

This clonotype appeared many times. The chain is built from TRBV2 and TRBJ2-5; D is unresolved. The V gene lost 1 base and the J gene lost 5 bases, with 8 bases spanning the gap. Germline V gives CDR1 SNHLY, CDR2 FYNNEI. This CDR3 is 13 amino acids long. Here the CDR3 DNA reads TGTGCCAGCAGTGAAGGAATTGGCGAGACCCAGTACTTC. This codes for CASSEGIGETQYF.

This clonotype was counted a few times. The rearrangement joins TRBV6-1 to TRBJ2-5, with TRBD1 as a possible D gene (5 bases). From germline, CDR1 is MNHNS and CDR2 SASEGT. The CDR3 has 15 amino acids. Trimming took 3 bases from V and 2 from J, leaving 13 bases between them. CDR3 amino acids: CASSEVVWTQETQYF. CDR3 sequence (DNA): TGTGCCAGCAGTGAGGTTGTATGGACACAAGAGACCCAGTACTTC.

This clonotype was picked up a small number of times. This chain joins TRBV29-1 and TRBJ1-1, with no clear D. CDR3 length equals 11 residues. Germline V gives CDR1 SQVTM, CDR2 ANQGSEA. The CDR3 spells CSYHSGAEAFF. As DNA, the CDR3 is TGCAGTTACCACAGCGGGGCTGAAGCTTTCTTT.

This sequence joins TRBV5-1 and TRBJ2-5; D possibly uses TRBD1 or TRBD2 (5 bases each). This CDR3 is built from 15 residues. The germline V and J ends were trimmed by 4 bases and 1 base, with 14 bases remaining between them. Germline lookup yields CDR1 SGHRS and CDR2 YFSETQ. The CDR3 reads CASSRDHDRQETQYF. DNA for the CDR3: TGCGCCAGCAGCCGGGACCATGACCGCCAAGAGACCCAGTACTTC.

This chain uses TRBV19 with TRBJ2-1; 7 bases align to TRBD1. The germline V gene has CDR1 LNHDA and CDR2 SQIVND (reference sequence). The V segment lost 2 bases and the J segment 7 bases; nucleotides outside the gene matches: 11. The CDR3 runs 16 residues. Here the CDR3 DNA reads TGTGCCAGTAGTATATTATCCGCCCCCAGGGGGAATGAGCAGTTCTTC. Protein product: CASSILSAPRGNEQFF.

This clonotype was seen ten or more times. The chain links TRBV11-3 to TRBJ2-2; D is unclear. CDR1 is SGHNT, CDR2 YENEEA, per germline. V shed 4 bases and J shed 4 bases, with 7 bases lying between them. The CDR3 runs to 13 residues. CDR3 in amino acids: CASSSISTGELFF. The CDR3 DNA reads TGTGCCAGCAGCTCAATTTCCACCGGGGAGCTGTTTTTT.

In this sample, this clonotype turned up a few times. The J gene is TRBJ2-7, the V gene TRBV29-1, with unresolved D. V lost 4 bases and J 5 bases, leaving 12 bases between the germline ends. The CDR3 extends over 12 amino acids. Germline values: CDR1 SQVTM, CDR2 ANQGSEA. In nucleotides, the CDR3 is TGCAGCGTTGTCTCCAATGGGGACGAGCAGTACTTC. It is translated as CSVVSNGDEQYF.

This clonotype showed up many times. The chain is built from TRBV7-6 and TRBJ2-1; 7 nucleotides agree with TRBD2. The CDR3 loop spans 14 amino acids. The V segment lost 3 bases and the J segment 6 bases; nucleotides outside the gene matches: 5. Germline V gene lookup returns CDR1 SGHVS and CDR2 FNYEAQ. The CDR3: CASSFIGTTNEQFF. CDR3 bases: TGTGCCAGCAGCTTTATCGGGACTACCAATGAGCAGTTCTTC.

The sample holds many counts of this clonotype. The chain employs TRBV2 and TRBJ2-1; D gene uncertain. Germline V gives CDR1 SNHLY, CDR2 FYNNEI. The V gene lost 5 bases and the J gene lost 5 bases, with 16 bases spanning the gap. This CDR3 has 15 residues. The CDR3 region has the DNA TGTGCCAGCAGTCCAATAGGGATCTCGAACAATGAGCAGTTCTTC. It is translated as CASSPIGISNNEQFF.

In its sample, this clonotype was seen a few times. The rearrangement links TRBV7-3 to TRBJ2-5; TRBD2 agrees at 12 bases. The germline V gene encodes CDR1 SGHTA and CDR2 FQGTGA. The V segment lost 5 bases and the J segment 5 bases; nucleotides outside the gene matches: 9. The CDR3 runs to 16 residues. For the CDR3, the DNA is TGTGCCAGCAGCCCCGGGACTAGCGGGTATGCGGAGACCCAGTACTTC. Translating gives CASSPGTSGYAETQYF.

This clonotype was seen repeatedly, ten times or more. The chain recombines TRBV9 with TRBJ2-2, with D possibly matching TRBD2 (6 bases). The CDR3 is 16 residues long. Trimming cost V 0 bases and J 0 bases, with 9 bases left between them. Germline V gene lookup returns CDR1 SGDLS and CDR2 YYNGEE. Here the CDR3 reads CASSVEGLANTGELFF. The DNA for the CDR3 is TGTGCCAGCAGCGTAGAGGGACTTGCGAACACCGGGGAGCTGTTTTTT.

The sample holds many counts of this clonotype. The rearrangement links TRBV2 to TRBJ2-1, with unresolved D. Germline lookup yields CDR1 SNHLY and CDR2 FYNNEI. The CDR3 runs to 14 residues. Trimming pared 4 bases from V and 8 bases from J, leaving 15 bases between. The CDR3 spells CASSAATSHDEQFF. The CDR3 DNA reads as TGTGCCAGCAGTGCGGCCACCTCTCACGATGAGCAGTTCTTC.

In this sample, this clonotype turned up a few times. The chain employs TRBV19 and TRBJ1-2; TRBD1 might be the D (6 bases). From germline, CDR1 is LNHDA and CDR2 SQIVND (reference sequence). V dropped 7 bases and J dropped 5 bases, with 17 bases sitting between them. There are 14 residues in the CDR3. The DNA for the CDR3 is TGTGCCAGTAACCCGAGCCGGGACACGTATGGCTACACCTTC. The encoded protein is CASNPSRDTYGYTF.

This clonotype was picked up one time. In DNA, the CDR3 is TGTGCCAGCAGCCTGGGACTGCCAGAGCAGTACTTC. Translation: CASSLGLPEQYF. The chain uses TRBV7-2 and TRBJ2-7, with D perhaps matching TRBD2 (6 bases). Trimming took off 5 bases at V and 7 bases at J, with 12 bases between the two ends. CDR3 length: 12 amino acids. CDR1 and CDR2 from the germline V gene are SGHTA and FQGNSA.

This clonotype was seen a single time. The chain uses TRBV20-1 and TRBJ2-3, with D tentatively TRBD2 (6 bases). CDR1 is DFQATT, CDR2 SNEGSKA, per germline (reference sequence). CDR3 length: 14 residues. With 6 bases removed from V and 3 bases from J, the gap between germline ends came to 16 bases. The CDR3 here is CSAALEGGTDTQYF. In DNA, the CDR3 is TGCAGTGCCGCTCTGGAGGGAGGAACAGATACGCAGTATTTT.

This chain uses TRBV18 with TRBJ1-1; D unresolved. V was shortened by 10 bases and J by 0 bases, with 9 bases between the two germline ends. The V gene's germline CDR1 is KGHSH and CDR2 LQKENI. The CDR3 loop spans 12 amino acids. The CDR3 reads CATKQVNTEAFF. For the CDR3, the DNA is TGTGCCACCAAACAAGTGAACACTGAAGCTTTCTTT. Supplemented by reference TRBV18 and TRBJ1-1, the full variable domain reads NAGVMQNPRHLVRRRGQEARLRCSPMKGHSHVYWYRQLPEEGLKFMVYLQKENIIDESGMPKERFSAEFPKEGPSILRIQQVVRGDSAAYFCATKQVNTEAFFGQGTRLTVV.

This clonotype was seen a few times. This chain uses TRBV27 with TRBJ2-7; TRBD1 matches at 8 bases. Looked up from germline, CDR1 is MNHEY and CDR2 is SMNVEV (reference sequence). The CDR3 is 15 residues long. V trimming: 3 bases; J trimming: 7 bases; junction bases outside the gene matches: 11. CDR3 DNA sequence: TGTGCCAGCAGTTTCCTTACCGGGACAGGTAGAGAGCAGTACTTC. Translating gives CASSFLTGTGREQYF.

Only a few counts were recorded for this clonotype. The V call is TRBV12-3 or TRBV12-4, the J call TRBJ2-5, with TRBD2 matching over 12 bases. V lost 6 bases to trimming and J lost 5 bases; unmatched junction nucleotides: 13. This CDR3 region has 17 residues. For the CDR3, the DNA is TGTGCCAGCAGCACTCTAGCGGGAGGGCCTAAGCGGGAGACCCAGTACTTC. Its protein is CASSTLAGGPKRETQYF.

This clonotype was detected only a few times. The chain employs TRBV21-1 and TRBJ2-4; TRBD1 reflects the table's D call only, with no check against the DNA. TRBV21-1 is a pseudogene locus. The CDR3 has 16 residues. The CDR3 is CASSKLLRGYKNIQYF. In DNA, the CDR3 is TGTGCCAGCAGCAAATTATTAAGGGGCTACAAAAACATTCAGTACTTC.

The sample holds many counts of this clonotype. V and J are TRBV7-9 and TRBJ1-1, with TRBD1 matching 8 bases. J lost 1 base, V lost 2 bases, and 0 bases had no gene match. This CDR3 is built from 14 residues. Germline CDR1 reads SEHNR; CDR2 reads FQNEAQ (reference sequence). CDR3 region: CASSLQGANTEAFF. DNA of the CDR3: TGTGCCAGCAGCTTACAGGGGGCGAACACTGAAGCTTTCTTT.

This clonotype was observed a handful of times. The J gene is TRBJ1-6, the V gene TRBV12-3 or TRBV12-4; 7 nucleotides align to TRBD1. The CDR3 extends over 15 amino acids. V was pared by 5 bases and J by 8 bases, with 9 bases of the junction left unmatched. The CDR3 sequence is CASSTDRAGDSPLHF. The CDR3 DNA reads TGTGCCAGCAGTACAGACAGGGCGGGAGATTCACCCCTCCACTTT.